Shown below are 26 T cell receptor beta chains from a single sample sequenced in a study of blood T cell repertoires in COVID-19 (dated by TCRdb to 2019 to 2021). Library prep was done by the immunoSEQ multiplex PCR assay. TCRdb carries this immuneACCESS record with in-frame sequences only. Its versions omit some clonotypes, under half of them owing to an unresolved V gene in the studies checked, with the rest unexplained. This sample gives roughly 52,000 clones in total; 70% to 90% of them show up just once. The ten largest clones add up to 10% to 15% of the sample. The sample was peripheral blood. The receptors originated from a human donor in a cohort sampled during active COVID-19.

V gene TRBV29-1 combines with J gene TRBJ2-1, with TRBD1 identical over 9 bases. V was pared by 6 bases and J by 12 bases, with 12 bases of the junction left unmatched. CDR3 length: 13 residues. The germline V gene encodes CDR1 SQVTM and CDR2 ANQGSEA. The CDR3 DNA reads TGCAGCGTCCCTAGCGCGGGGACAGGGTTGCAGTTCTTC. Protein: CSVPSAGTGLQFF.

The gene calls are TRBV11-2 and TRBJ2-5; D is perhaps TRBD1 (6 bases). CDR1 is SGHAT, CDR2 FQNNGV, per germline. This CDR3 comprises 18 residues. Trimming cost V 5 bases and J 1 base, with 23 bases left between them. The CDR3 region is CASSLGGAGASFQETQYF. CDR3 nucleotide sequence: TGTGCCAGCAGCCTGGGTGGGGCAGGGGCGTCGTTCCAAGAGACCCAGTACTTC.

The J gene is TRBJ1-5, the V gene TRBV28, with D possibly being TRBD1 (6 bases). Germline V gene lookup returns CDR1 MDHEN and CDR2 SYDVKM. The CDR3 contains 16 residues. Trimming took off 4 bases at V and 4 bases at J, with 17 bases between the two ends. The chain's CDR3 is CASSSRLGTPNQPQHF. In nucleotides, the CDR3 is TGTGCCAGCAGTTCCCGCCTGGGGACACCGAATCAGCCCCAGCATTTT.

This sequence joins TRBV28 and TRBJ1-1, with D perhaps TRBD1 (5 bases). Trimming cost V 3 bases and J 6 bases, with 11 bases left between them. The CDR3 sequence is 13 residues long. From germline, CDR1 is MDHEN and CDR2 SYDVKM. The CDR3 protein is CASSLGGPAEAFF. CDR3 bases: TGTGCCAGCAGTTTGGGGGGTCCCGCTGAAGCTTTCTTT. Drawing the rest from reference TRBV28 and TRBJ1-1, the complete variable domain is DVKVTQSSRYLVKRTGEKVFLECVQDMDHENMFWYRQDPGLGLRLIYFSYDVKMKEKGDIPEGYSVSREKKERFSLILESASTNQTSMYLCASSLGGPAEAFFGQGTRLTVV.

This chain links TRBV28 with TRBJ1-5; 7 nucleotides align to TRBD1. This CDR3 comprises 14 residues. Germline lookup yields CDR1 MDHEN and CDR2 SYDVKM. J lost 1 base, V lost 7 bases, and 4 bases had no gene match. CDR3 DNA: TGTGCCAGCACAAGGGGGCTAAGCAATCAGCCCCAGCATTTT. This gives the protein CASTRGLSNQPQHF.

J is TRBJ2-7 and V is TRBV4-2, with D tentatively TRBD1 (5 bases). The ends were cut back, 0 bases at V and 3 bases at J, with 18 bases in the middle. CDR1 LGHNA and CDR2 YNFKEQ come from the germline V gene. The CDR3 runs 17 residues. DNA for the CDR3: TGTGCCAGCAGCCAAGATACAAGGGGCGCGATTGTCTACGAGCAGTACTTC. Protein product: CASSQDTRGAIVYEQYF.

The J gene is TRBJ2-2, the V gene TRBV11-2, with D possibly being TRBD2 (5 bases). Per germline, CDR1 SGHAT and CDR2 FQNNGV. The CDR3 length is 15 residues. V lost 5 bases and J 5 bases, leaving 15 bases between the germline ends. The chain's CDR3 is CASSLGSGVTGELFF. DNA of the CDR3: TGTGCCAGCAGCCTGGGATCCGGGGTGACCGGGGAGCTGTTTTTT.

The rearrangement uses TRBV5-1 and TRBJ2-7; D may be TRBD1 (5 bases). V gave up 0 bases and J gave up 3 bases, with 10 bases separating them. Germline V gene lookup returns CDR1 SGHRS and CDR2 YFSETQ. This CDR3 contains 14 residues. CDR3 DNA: TGCGCCAGCAGCTTGGCAGATGACAGCTACGAGCAGTACTTC. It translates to CASSLADDSYEQYF.

CDR3 protein: CASSPKPGQQETQYF. The CDR3 DNA reads as TGTGCCAGCAGTCCCAAGCCGGGACAGCAAGAGACCCAGTACTTC. The rearrangement links TRBV6-5 to TRBJ2-5, with TRBD1 matching 7 bases. Losses at the gene ends were 5 bases for V and 2 bases for J; bases not matched to a gene: 8. The length of the CDR3 is 15 residues. The germline gives CDR1 MNHEY, CDR2 SVGAGI.

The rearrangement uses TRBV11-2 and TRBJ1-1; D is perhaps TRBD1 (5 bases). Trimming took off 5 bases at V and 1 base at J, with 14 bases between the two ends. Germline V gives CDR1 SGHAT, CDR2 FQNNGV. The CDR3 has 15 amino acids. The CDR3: CASSPSRDRNTEAFF. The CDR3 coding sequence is TGTGCCAGCAGCCCATCCAGGGATAGGAACACTGAAGCTTTCTTT.

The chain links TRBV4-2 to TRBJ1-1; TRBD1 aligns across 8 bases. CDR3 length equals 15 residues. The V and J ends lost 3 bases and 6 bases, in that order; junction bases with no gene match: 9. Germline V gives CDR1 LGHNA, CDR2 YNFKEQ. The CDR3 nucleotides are TGTGCCAGCAGCCATGGCAGGGGGCGCGAGGCTGAAGCTTTCTTT. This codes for CASSHGRGREAEAFF.

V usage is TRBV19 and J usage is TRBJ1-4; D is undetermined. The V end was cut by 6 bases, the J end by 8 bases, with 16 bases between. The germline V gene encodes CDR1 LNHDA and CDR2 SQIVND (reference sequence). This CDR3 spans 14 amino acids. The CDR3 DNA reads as TGTGCCAGTAGGAACAGTGCCCGTGGGGAAAAACTGTTTTTT. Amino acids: CASRNSARGEKLFF.

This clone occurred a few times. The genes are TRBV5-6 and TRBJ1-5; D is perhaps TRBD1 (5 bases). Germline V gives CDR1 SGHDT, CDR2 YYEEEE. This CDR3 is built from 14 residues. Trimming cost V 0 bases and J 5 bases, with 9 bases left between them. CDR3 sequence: CASSLVGGDQPQHF. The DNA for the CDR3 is TGTGCCAGCAGCTTGGTCGGGGGAGATCAGCCCCAGCATTTT.

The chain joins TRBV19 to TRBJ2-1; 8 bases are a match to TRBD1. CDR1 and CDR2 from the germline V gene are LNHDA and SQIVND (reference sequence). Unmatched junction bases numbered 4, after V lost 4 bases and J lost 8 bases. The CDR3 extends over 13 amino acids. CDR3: CASSTLDRDEQFF. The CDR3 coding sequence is TGTGCCAGTAGTACCCTGGACAGGGATGAGCAGTTCTTC. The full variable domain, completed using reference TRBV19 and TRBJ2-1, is DGGITQSPKYLFRKEGQNVTLSCEQNLNHDAMYWYRQDPGQGLRLIYYSQIVNDFQKGDIAEGYSVSREKKESFPLTVTSAQKNPTAFYLCASSTLDRDEQFFGPGTRLTVL.

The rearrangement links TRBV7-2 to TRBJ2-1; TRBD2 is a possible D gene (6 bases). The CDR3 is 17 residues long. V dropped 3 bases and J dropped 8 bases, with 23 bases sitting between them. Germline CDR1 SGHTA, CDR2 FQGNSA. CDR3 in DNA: TGTGCCAGCAGCTTCCCCCTTGGAGGGAGCATCAGAGATGAGCAGTTCTTC. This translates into CASSFPLGGSIRDEQFF.

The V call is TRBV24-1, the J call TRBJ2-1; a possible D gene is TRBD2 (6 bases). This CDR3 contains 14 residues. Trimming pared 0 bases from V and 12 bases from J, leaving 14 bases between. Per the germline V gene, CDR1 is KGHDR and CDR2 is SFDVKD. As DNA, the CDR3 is TGTGCCACCAGTGATTTGCGGGACTCCCCCCGGCAGTTCTTC. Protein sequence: CATSDLRDSPRQFF.

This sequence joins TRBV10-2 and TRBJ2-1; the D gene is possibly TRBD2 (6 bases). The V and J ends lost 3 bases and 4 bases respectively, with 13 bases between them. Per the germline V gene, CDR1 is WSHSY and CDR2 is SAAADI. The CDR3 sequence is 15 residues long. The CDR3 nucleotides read TGCGCCAGCAGTGAAGGAGGGAGGCATTACAATGAGCAGTTCTTC. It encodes CASSEGGRHYNEQFF.

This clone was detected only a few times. The CDR3 nucleotides are TGTGCCAGCAGCTTGTTTGGCCCTGTCTCCTACGAGCAGTACTTC. Its protein product is CASSLFGPVSYEQYF. The V and J genes are TRBV5-6 and TRBJ2-7; no clear D gene. V was trimmed by 1 base and J by 0 bases, leaving 11 bases between them. The CDR3 runs 15 residues. The germline gives CDR1 SGHDT, CDR2 YYEEEE.

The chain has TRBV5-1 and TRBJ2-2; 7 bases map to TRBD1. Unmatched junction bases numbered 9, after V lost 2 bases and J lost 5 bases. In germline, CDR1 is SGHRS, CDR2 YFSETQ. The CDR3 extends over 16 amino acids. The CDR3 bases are TGCGCCAGCAGCTTATCCACAGGGGTGATTACCGGGGAGCTGTTTTTT. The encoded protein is CASSLSTGVITGELFF.

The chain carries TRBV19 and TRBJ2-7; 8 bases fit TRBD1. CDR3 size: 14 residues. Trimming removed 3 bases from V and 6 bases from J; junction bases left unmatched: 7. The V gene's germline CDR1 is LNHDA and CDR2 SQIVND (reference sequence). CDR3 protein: CASSIRTGSAEQYF. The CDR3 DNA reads TGTGCCAGTAGTATCCGGACAGGGAGCGCCGAGCAGTACTTC.

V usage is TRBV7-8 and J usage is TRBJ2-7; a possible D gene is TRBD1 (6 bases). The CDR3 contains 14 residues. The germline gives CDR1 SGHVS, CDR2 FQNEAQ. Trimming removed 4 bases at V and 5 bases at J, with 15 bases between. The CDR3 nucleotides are TGTGCCAGCAGCTCGGACAGTCACTATAACGAGCAGTACTTC. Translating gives CASSSDSHYNEQYF. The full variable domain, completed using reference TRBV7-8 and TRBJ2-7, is GAGVSQSPRYKVAKRGQDVALRCDPISGHVSLFWYQQALGQGPEFLTYFQNEAQLDKSGLPSDRFFAERPEGSVSTLKIQRTQQEDSAVYLCASSSDSHYNEQYFGPGTRLTVT.

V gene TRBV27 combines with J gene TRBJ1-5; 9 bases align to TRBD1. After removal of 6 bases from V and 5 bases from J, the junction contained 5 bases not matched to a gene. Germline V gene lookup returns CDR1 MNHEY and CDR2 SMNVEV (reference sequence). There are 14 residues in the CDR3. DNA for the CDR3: TGTGCCAGCAGCGGGACAGGGTTCTATCAGCCCCAGCATTTT. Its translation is CASSGTGFYQPQHF.

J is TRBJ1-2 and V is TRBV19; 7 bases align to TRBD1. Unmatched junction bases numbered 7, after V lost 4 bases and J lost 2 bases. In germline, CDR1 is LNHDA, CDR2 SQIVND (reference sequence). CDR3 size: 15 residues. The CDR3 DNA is TGTGCCAGTAGTAAAGACAGGGTGCGGAACTATGGCTACACCTTC. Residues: CASSKDRVRNYGYTF.

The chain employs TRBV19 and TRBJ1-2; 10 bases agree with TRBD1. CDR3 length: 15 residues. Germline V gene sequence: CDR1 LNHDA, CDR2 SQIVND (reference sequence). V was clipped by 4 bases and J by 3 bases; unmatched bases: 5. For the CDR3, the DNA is TGTGCCAGTAGTACACGGGACAGGGGAGACTATGGCTACACCTTC. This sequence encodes CASSTRDRGDYGYTF.

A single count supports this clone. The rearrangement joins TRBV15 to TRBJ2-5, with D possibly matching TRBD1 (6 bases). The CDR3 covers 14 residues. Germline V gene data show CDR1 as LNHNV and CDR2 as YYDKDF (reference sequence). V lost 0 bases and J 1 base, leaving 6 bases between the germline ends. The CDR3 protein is CATSRDRGQETQYF. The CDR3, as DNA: TGTGCCACCAGCAGAGACAGGGGCCAAGAGACCCAGTACTTC.

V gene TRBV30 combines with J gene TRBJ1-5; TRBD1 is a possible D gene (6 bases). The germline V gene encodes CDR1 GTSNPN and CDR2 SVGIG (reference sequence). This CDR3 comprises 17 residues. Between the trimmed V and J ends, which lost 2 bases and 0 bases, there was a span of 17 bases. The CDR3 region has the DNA TGTGCCTGGAGTCCTAATTCCGGGACACTTAGCAATCAGCCCCAGCATTTT. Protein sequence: CAWSPNSGTLSNQPQHF.